The T cell receptor (beta chain) under discussion was sequenced for a study of cytomegalovirus exposure and HLA in healthy donors. The CDR3 is 13 amino acids. The V gene lost 5 bases and the J gene lost 7 bases, with 11 bases spanning the gap. Per the germline V gene, CDR1 is SGHTA and CDR2 is FQGNSA. PCR employed 60 Vbeta and 13 Jbeta primers. Clones were sequenced by immunoSEQ multiplex PCR, and TCRdb holds only the in-frame ones, with some missing. The table has 130,000 or so clones, roughly four fifths seen once. The sample holds a few counts of this clone. V usage is TRBV7-2 and J usage is TRBJ2-2, with D perhaps matching TRBD1 (6 bases). Specimen: PBMCs. This TCR was recovered from a male donor in good health and CMV-seronegative. For the CDR3, the DNA is TGTGCCAGCAGCCCACAGGGCGTCGGGGAGCTGTTTTTT. Protein sequence: CASSPQGVGELFF.